The rows below give T cell receptor beta chains drawn from one sample of a study of T-cell reconstitution after alpha-beta-depleted transplantation in children. Each CDR3 protein is one row after TCRdb ran MiXCR on the PCR reads. The table shows under 400,000 distinct CDR3 sequences, with 23% occurring only once. Sequenced material: PBMCs, mostly from graft donor cells, taken 180 days after TCRalphabeta/CD19-depleted stem cell transplant. The receptors shown here come from a male patient between 10 and 17 years old who had a stem cell transplant for acute lymphoblastic leukemia, so the T cells may come from the graft donor. The CDR3 runs from the conserved cysteine through the conserved F or W. Each record gives: J gene, D gene, V gene, clone size, CDR3 protein, CDR3 DNA. A D gene is named only where the DNA matches it firmly. Only some rows state a clone size, as once, few, many or a class for expanded clones.

j_call: TRBJ2-3
d_call: TRBD1
v_call: TRBV18
clone_size: once
cdr3_aa: CASSPKKQGLRDTQYF
cdr3_nt: TGTGCCAGCTCACCGAAGAAACAGGGGTTAAGAGATACGCAGTATTTT

j_call: TRBJ1-5
d_call: -
v_call: TRBV12-3/TRBV12-4
clone_size: -
cdr3_aa: CASSFSPPQPQHF
cdr3_nt: TGTGCCAGCAGTTTCAGTCCTCCTCAGCCCCAGCATTTT

j_call: TRBJ2-5
d_call: -
v_call: TRBV7-2
clone_size: few
cdr3_aa: CASSLGPLETQYF
cdr3_nt: TGTGCCAGCAGCTTGGGGCCACTAGAGACCCAGTACTTC

j_call: TRBJ2-1
d_call: TRBD1
v_call: TRBV7-3
clone_size: -
cdr3_aa: CASSSTGFNEQFF
cdr3_nt: TGTGCCAGCAGCTCGACAGGGTTCAATGAGCAGTTCTTC

j_call: TRBJ1-6
d_call: -
v_call: TRBV12-3/TRBV12-4
clone_size: -
cdr3_aa: CASRVGGTFNSPLHF
cdr3_nt: TGTGCCAGCAGAGTCGGCGGGACATTTAATTCACCCCTCCACTTT

j_call: TRBJ2-5
d_call: -
v_call: TRBV7-9
clone_size: few
cdr3_aa: CASSLVQGRETQYF
cdr3_nt: TGTGCCAGCAGCTTAGTCCAGGGACGTGAGACCCAGTACTTC

j_call: TRBJ1-2
d_call: -
v_call: TRBV20-1
clone_size: -
cdr3_aa: CSARFGDIYGYTF
cdr3_nt: TGCAGTGCTAGGTTCGGGGACATTTATGGCTACACCTTC

j_call: TRBJ2-7
d_call: -
v_call: TRBV5-4
clone_size: few
cdr3_aa: CASSSVYRAEQYF
cdr3_nt: TGTGCCAGCAGCTCCGTTTACAGGGCCGAGCAGTACTTC

j_call: TRBJ2-1
d_call: -
v_call: TRBV2
clone_size: -
cdr3_aa: CASTGARVGRSYNEQFF
cdr3_nt: TGTGCCAGCACGGGGGCCCGGGTAGGGAGGTCCTACAATGAGCAGTTCTTC

j_call: TRBJ1-1
d_call: -
v_call: TRBV27
clone_size: few
cdr3_aa: CASSLFTGTEAFF
cdr3_nt: TGTGCCAGCAGTTTGTTTACCGGCACTGAAGCTTTCTTT

j_call: TRBJ2-7
d_call: -
v_call: TRBV15
clone_size: few
cdr3_aa: CATSLEGGGPREQYF
cdr3_nt: TGTGCCACCAGCTTGGAGGGAGGGGGTCCTAGAGAGCAGTACTTC

j_call: TRBJ1-4
d_call: TRBD1
v_call: TRBV3-1
clone_size: -
cdr3_aa: CASSQDVGQGAEEKLFF
cdr3_nt: TGTGCCAGCAGCCAAGACGTGGGACAGGGGGCAGAGGAAAAACTGTTTTTT

j_call: TRBJ2-4
d_call: -
v_call: TRBV20-1
clone_size: few
cdr3_aa: CSAGGGNIQYF
cdr3_nt: TGCAGTGCAGGAGGAGGAAACATTCAGTACTTC

j_call: TRBJ2-7
d_call: -
v_call: TRBV27
clone_size: -
cdr3_aa: CASSWTGTKYEQYF
cdr3_nt: TGTGCCAGCAGCTGGACAGGGACTAAGTACGAGCAGTACTTC

j_call: TRBJ2-5
d_call: TRBD2
v_call: TRBV7-9
clone_size: -
cdr3_aa: CASSQTSVGETQYF
cdr3_nt: TGTGCCAGCAGCCAGACTAGCGTGGGGGAGACCCAGTACTTC

j_call: TRBJ2-3
d_call: -
v_call: TRBV18
clone_size: -
cdr3_aa: CASSPGTPNTDTQYF
cdr3_nt: TGTGCCAGCTCACCAGGGACACCTAACACAGATACGCAGTATTTT

j_call: TRBJ1-2
d_call: -
v_call: TRBV19
clone_size: -
cdr3_aa: CATSNTVFYGYTF
cdr3_nt: TGTGCCACTTCTAACACAGTCTTTTATGGCTACACCTTC

j_call: TRBJ2-1
d_call: -
v_call: TRBV27
clone_size: -
cdr3_aa: CASSIMLGSYNEQFF
cdr3_nt: TGTGCCAGCTCTATCATGCTAGGCTCCTACAATGAGCAGTTCTTC

j_call: TRBJ2-5
d_call: -
v_call: TRBV18
clone_size: -
cdr3_aa: CASSPLEVQETQYF
cdr3_nt: TGTGCCAGCTCACCACTTGAGGTACAAGAGACCCAGTACTTC

j_call: TRBJ1-1
d_call: TRBD1
v_call: TRBV27
clone_size: -
cdr3_aa: CASRHRGYTEAFF
cdr3_nt: TGTGCCAGCAGGCACAGGGGTTACACTGAAGCTTTCTTT

j_call: TRBJ1-3
d_call: -
v_call: TRBV10-2
clone_size: -
cdr3_aa: CASTFGDTIYF
cdr3_nt: TGCGCCAGCACCTTCGGAGACACCATATATTTT

j_call: TRBJ2-3
d_call: -
v_call: TRBV29-1
clone_size: -
cdr3_aa: CSVGLPPSTDTQYF
cdr3_nt: TGCAGCGTTGGTTTGCCTCCTAGCACAGATACGCAGTATTTT